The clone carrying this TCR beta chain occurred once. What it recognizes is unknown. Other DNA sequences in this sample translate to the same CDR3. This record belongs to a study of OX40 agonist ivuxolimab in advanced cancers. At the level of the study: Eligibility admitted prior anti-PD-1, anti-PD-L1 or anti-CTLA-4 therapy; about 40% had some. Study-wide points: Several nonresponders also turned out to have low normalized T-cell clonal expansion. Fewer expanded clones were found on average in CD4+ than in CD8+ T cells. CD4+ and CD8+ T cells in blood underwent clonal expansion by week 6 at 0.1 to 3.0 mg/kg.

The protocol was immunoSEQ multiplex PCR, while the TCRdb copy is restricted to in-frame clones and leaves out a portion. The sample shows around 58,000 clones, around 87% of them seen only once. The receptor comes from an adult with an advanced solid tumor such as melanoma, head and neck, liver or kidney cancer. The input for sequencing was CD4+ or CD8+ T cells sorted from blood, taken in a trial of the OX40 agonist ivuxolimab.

CDR3 coding DNA: TGTGCCAGCAGCTTAAGGCCAACAGGGGGTGCGGGGGCCAACGTCCTGACTTTC. Its translation is CASSLRPTGGAGANVLTF. V gene TRBV11-2 combines with J gene TRBJ2-6; 8 bases are shared with TRBD1. Germline CDR1 SGHAT, CDR2 FQNNGV. This CDR3 comprises 18 residues. With 2 bases clipped from V and 4 bases from J, the junction kept 10 bases outside the gene matches.